This T cell receptor (beta chain) was observed in a study of T-cell memory formation after mild COVID-19. The wider study: For the most part, TCR clusters were specific to one donor.

General study findings and limits: Cross-reactive memory appears to have joined, as suggested by some responding clones showing up in pre-infection memory. Clones that contracted from day 15 to 85 had balanced CD4/CD8; later expanders were CD4+ biased. Largely, contracting CD4+ clones fell within CM and EM, and contracting CD8+ clones within EMRA.

This clonotype was seen more than once but under ten times. Its matching antigen is unknown. TCRdb ran MiXCR on the 5' RACE reads and lists one entry per CDR3 protein. Altogether roughly 450,000 distinct CDR3 sequences are present, under 20% being singletons, with the ten largest covering about 22%. Trimming at V came to 3 bases and at J to 2 bases, leaving 3 bases not matched to a gene. This CDR3 is built from 14 residues. Germline lookup yields CDR1 MNHEY and CDR2 SVGAGI. The rearrangement joins TRBV6-5 to TRBJ2-5, with 7 bases that match TRBD1. The specimen sequenced was PBMCs or a T cell subset sorted from them (not recorded which). The TCR originated in a man aged 18-30 years who had mild COVID-19 (a few samples of this study predate the infection). Cell type and time point are not known. CDR3 sequence reads: CASSYSDRQETQYF. The CDR3 DNA sequence: TGTGCCAGCAGTTATTCGGACAGGCAAGAGACCCAGTACTTC.